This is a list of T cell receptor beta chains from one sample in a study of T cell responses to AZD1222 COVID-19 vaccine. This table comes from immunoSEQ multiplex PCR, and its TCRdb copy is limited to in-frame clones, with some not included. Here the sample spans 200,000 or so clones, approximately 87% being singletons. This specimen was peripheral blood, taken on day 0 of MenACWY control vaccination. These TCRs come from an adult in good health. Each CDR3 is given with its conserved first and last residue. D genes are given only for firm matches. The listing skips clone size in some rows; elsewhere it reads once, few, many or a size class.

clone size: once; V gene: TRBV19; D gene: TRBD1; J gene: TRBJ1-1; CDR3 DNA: TGTGCCAGTAGTATATCGGGACAGCAGTACACTGAAGCTTTCTTT; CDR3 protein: CASSISGQQYTEAFF
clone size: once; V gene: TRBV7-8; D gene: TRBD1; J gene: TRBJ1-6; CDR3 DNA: TGTGCCAGCAGCGTACAGGGGTACAATTCACCCCTCCACTTT; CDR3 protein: CASSVQGYNSPLHF
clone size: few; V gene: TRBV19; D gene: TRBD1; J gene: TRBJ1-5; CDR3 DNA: TGTGCCAGTAGTACCGGGACAGCGGGCGGTCAGCCCCAGCATTTT; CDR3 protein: CASSTGTAGGQPQHF
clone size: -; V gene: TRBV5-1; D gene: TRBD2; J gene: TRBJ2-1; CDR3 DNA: TGCGCCAGCAGCTCTAGCGGGGACCAATACAATGAGCAGTTCTTC; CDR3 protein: CASSSSGDQYNEQFF
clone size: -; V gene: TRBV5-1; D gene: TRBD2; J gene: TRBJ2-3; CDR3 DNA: TGCGCCAGCAGCCCACCGACTAGCGGGAGTGGGGATACGCAGTATTTT; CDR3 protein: CASSPPTSGSGDTQYF
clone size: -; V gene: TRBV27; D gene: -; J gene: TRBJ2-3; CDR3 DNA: TGTGCCAGCAGTGTGGGACTGAGCACAGATACGCAGTATTTT; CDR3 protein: CASSVGLSTDTQYF
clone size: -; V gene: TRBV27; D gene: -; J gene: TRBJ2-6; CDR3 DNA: TGTGCCAGCAGTTTAACTGGGGCCAACGTCCTGACTTTC; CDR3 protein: CASSLTGANVLTF
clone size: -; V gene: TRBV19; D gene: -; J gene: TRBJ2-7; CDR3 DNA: TGTGCCAGTAGTCCAGGGACCGGCGGCGAGCAGTACTTC; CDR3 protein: CASSPGTGGEQYF
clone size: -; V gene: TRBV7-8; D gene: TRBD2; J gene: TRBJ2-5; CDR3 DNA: TGTGCCAGCAGCTCACCGGGACTAGAAGAGACCCAGTACTTC; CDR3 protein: CASSSPGLEETQYF
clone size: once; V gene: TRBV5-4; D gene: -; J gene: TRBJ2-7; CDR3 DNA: TGTGCCAGCAGCTTGGACGAGAGCTCCTACGAGCAGTACTTC; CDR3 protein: CASSLDESSYEQYF
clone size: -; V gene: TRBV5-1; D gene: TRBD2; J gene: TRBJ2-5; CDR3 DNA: TGCGCCAGCAGCATAGCGGGAGGCTCAGAGACCCAGTACTTC; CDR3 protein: CASSIAGGSETQYF
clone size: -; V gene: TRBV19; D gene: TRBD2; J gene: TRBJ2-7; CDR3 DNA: TGTGCCAGTAGGGCTAGCGGATCCTACGAGCAGTACTTC; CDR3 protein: CASRASGSYEQYF
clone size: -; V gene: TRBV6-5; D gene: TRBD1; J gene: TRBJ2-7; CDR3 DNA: TGTGCCAGCAGCCGAAGACAGGGGATCCACGAGCAGTACTTC; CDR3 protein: CASSRRQGIHEQYF
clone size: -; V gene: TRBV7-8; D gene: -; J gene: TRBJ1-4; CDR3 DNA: TGTGCCAGCAGCGGACCGGGACGGAACAATGAAAAACTGTTTTTT; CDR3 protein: CASSGPGRNNEKLFF
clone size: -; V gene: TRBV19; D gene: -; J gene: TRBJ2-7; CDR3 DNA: TGTGCCAGTAGTATTGGGCAGGGCGACTACGAGCAGTACTTC; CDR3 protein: CASSIGQGDYEQYF
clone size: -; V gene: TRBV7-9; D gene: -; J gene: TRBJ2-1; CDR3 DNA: TGTGCCAGCAGCGCCACCCGAGGGGAGCAGTTCTTC; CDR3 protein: CASSATRGEQFF
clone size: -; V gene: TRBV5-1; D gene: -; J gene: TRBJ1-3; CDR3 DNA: TGCGCCAGCAGCTTAGCCCCGGCGGGCGGAAACACCATATATTTT; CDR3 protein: CASSLAPAGGNTIYF
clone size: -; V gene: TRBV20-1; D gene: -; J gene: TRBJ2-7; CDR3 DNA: TGCAGTGCTAGTGACCCTCGTGGTACCTACGAGCAGTACTTC; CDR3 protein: CSASDPRGTYEQYF
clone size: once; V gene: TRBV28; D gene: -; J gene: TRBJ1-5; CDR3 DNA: TGTGCCACCCGGCAGGGGAATCAGCCCCAGCATTTT; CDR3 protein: CATRQGNQPQHF
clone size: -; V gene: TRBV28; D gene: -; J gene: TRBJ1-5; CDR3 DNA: TGTGCCAGCAGTCATCAGGATCAGCCCCAGCATTTT; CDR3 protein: CASSHQDQPQHF
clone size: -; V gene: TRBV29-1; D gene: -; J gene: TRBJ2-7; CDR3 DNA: TGCAGCGTTGCGATGCAGGCCTACGAGCAGTACTTC; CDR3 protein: CSVAMQAYEQYF
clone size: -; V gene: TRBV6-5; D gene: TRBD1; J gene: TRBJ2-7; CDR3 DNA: TGTGCCAGCAGTTCGCCCGGGACAGGGATCTACGAGCAGTACTTC; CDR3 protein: CASSSPGTGIYEQYF
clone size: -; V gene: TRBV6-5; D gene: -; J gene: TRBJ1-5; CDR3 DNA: TGTGCCAGCAGTTACCGGGGAAGCAATCAGCCCCAGCATTTT; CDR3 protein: CASSYRGSNQPQHF
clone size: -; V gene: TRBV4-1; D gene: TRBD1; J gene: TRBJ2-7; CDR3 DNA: TGCGCCAGCAGCCAAGCCCCCGGGACAGGTGAAGAGCAGTACTTC; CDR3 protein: CASSQAPGTGEEQYF
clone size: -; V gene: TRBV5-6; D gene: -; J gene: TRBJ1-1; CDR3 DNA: TGTGCCAGCAGCTTGAGCCCCCGAGGGGACACTGAAGCTTTCTTT; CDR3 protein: CASSLSPRGDTEAFF
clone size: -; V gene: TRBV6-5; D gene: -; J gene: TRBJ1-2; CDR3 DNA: TGTGCCAGCAACGACGGGCCTCCTTATGGCTACACCTTC; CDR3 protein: CASNDGPPYGYTF
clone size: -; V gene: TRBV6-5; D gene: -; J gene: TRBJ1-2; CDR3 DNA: TGTGCCAGCAGTTATGCGTCTGCAAGAAACTATGGCTACACCTTC; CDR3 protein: CASSYASARNYGYTF
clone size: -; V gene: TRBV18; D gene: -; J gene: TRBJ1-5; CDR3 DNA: TGTGCCAGCTCACCGGCACAGAATCAGCCCCAGCATTTT; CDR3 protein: CASSPAQNQPQHF
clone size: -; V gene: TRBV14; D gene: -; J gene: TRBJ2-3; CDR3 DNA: TGTGCCAGCAGCTCTCAAGCGGAACTGGCGCAGTATTTT; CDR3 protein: CASSSQAELAQYF
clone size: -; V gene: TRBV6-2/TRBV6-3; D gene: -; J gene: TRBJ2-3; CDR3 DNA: TGTGCCAGCAGTTACTCAGGGACCGGCCCAGATACGCAGTATTTT; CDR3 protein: CASSYSGTGPDTQYF
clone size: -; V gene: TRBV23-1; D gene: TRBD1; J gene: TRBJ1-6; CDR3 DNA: TGCGCCAGCAGTCTGGAGCTTGTCCAGGGGGATACACCCCTCCACTTT; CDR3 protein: CASSLELVQGDTPLHF
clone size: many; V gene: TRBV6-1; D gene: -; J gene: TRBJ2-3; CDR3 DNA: TGTGCCAGCAGTGAAGAGGCAGCTGCGTCGGATACGCAGTATTTT; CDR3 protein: CASSEEAAASDTQYF
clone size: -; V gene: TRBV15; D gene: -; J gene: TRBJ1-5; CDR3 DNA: TGTGCCACCAGCAGAATTCCAGGGAGCAATCAGCCCCAGCATTTT; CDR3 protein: CATSRIPGSNQPQHF
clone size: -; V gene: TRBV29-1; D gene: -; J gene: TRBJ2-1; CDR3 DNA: TGCAGCTTGAGGGGGGGGCTTTACAATGAGCAGTTCTTC; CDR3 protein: CSLRGGLYNEQFF
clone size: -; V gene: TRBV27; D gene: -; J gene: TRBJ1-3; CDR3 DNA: TGTGCCAGCAGTTTCAGGAACTCTGGAAACACCATATATTTT; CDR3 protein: CASSFRNSGNTIYF
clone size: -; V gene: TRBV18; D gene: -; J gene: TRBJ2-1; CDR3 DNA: TGTGCCAGCTCATCCCAACTCCGGGACTACAATGAGCAGTTCTTC; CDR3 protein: CASSSQLRDYNEQFF
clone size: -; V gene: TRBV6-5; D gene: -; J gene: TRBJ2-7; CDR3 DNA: TGTGCCAGCAGTTACTCACAGGGCTCGGCCTACGAGCAGTACTTC; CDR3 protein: CASSYSQGSAYEQYF
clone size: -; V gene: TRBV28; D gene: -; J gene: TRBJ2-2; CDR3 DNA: TGTGCCAGCAGTTCCTTCCGACAGGCAGGGGAGCTGTTTTTT; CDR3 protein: CASSSFRQAGELFF
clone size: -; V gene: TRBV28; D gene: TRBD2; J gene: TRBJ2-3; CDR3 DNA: TGTGCCAGCAGTCCACAACTAGCGGGAGGAATCACAGATACGCAGTATTTT; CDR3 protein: CASSPQLAGGITDTQYF
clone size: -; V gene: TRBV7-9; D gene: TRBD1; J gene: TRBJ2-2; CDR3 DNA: TGTGCCAGCAGCTTAGGCGTCCGGACAGGGAGTAACACCGGGGAGCTGTTTTTT; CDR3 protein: CASSLGVRTGSNTGELFF
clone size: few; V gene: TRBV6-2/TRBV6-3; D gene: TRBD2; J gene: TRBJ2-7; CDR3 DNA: TGTGCCAGCAGTTACTTACGCAGCGGGAGCTCCTACGAGCAGTACTTC; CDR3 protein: CASSYLRSGSSYEQYF
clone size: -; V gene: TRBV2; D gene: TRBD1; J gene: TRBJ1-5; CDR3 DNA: TGTGCCAGCAGTGTTGCGGGACAGCGCAATCAGCCCCAGCATTTT; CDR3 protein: CASSVAGQRNQPQHF
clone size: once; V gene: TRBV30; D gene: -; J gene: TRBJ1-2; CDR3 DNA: TGTGCCTGGAGATCCACCGACCGGGGTAACTATGGCTACACCTTC; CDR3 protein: CAWRSTDRGNYGYTF
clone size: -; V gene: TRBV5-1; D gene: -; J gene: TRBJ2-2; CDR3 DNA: TGCGCCAGTTGGGGGGACCCGAACACCGGGGAGCTGTTTTTT; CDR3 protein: CASWGDPNTGELFF
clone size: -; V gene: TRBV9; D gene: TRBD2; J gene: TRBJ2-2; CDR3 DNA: TGTGCCAGCAGCAAGGGACTAGCGGGGGGAATGAACACCGGGGAGCTGTTTTTT; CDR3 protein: CASSKGLAGGMNTGELFF
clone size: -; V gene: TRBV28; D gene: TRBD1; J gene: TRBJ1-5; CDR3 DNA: TGTGCCAGCAGTATGGGACAGGAAAGCAATCAGCCCCAGCATTTT; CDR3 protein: CASSMGQESNQPQHF
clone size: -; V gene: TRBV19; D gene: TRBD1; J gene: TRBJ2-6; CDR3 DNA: TGTGCCAGTAGTACCCAACCCGGGACAGGGAACTCTGGGGCCAACGTCCTGACTTTC; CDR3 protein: CASSTQPGTGNSGANVLTF
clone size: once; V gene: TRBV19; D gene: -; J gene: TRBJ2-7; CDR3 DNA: TGTGCCAGTAGTATAGGAGGGGCCCTCTCCTACGAGCAGTACTTC; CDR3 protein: CASSIGGALSYEQYF
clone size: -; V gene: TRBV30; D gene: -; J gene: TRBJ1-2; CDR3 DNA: TGTGCCTGGAGTGTACTAGGGACACATGGCTACACCTTC; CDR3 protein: CAWSVLGTHGYTF